This entry lists 30 T cell receptor beta chains sequenced from one sample in a study of blood T cells in healthy people across ages. It was with a sample-barcoded 5' primer and a J-beta primer mix that a second PCR of about 7 to 12 cycles was run. TCRdb fed the 5' RACE reads into MiXCR, producing one record per CDR3 protein. Among about a million distinct CDR3 sequences, 48% were seen once, and the ten largest hold roughly an eighth. Sequenced sample: blood. The source of these receptors is a man under 40 in good health.

The rearrangement joins TRBV2 to TRBJ2-5; D is ambiguous. Germline assignment: CDR1 SNHLY and CDR2 FYNNEI. Trimming removed 10 bases from V and 0 bases from J, with 6 bases in between. The CDR3 extends over 11 amino acids. CDR3 DNA: TGTGCCACCACTAACCAAGAGACCCAGTACTTC. This encodes CATTNQETQYF. Using reference TRBV2 and TRBJ2-5 for the parts outside the CDR3, the full variable domain is EPEVTQTPSHQVTQMGQEVILRCVPISNHLYFYWYRQILGQKVEFLVSFYNNEISEKSEIFDDQFSVERPDGSNFTLKIRSTKLEDSAMYFCATTNQETQYFGPGTRLLVL.

The chain carries TRBV10-3 and TRBJ2-3, with 7 bases identical to TRBD2. Germline trimming cut 7 bases from V and 1 base from J; bases unmatched to any gene: 5. Germline CDR1 ENHRY, CDR2 SYGVKD. The CDR3 has 14 residues. The CDR3 DNA reads as TGTGCCATCAAGGCTAGCGGAGGCACAGATACGCAGTATTTT. This encodes CAIKASGGTDTQYF.

The chain couples TRBV20-1 to TRBJ2-7; 11 bases are shared with TRBD2. CDR1 and CDR2 (germline): DFQATT, SNEGSKA (reference sequence). The CDR3 sequence is 17 residues long. Unmatched junction bases numbered 12, after V lost 0 bases and J lost 5 bases. In DNA, the CDR3 is TGCAGTGCTAGAGATGAAATCGGACTAGCGGGTGGCCACGAGCAGTACTTC. Its protein product is CSARDEIGLAGGHEQYF.

This clonotype was picked up a small number of times. The J gene is TRBJ1-1, the V gene TRBV6-5; D gene ambiguous. The V gene's germline CDR1 is MNHEY and CDR2 SVGAGI. The CDR3 loop spans 14 amino acids. Trimming removed 0 bases from V and 8 bases from J, with 13 bases in between. In nucleotides, the CDR3 is TGTGCCAGCAGTTACTCGACCAGGCAGGCGGAAGCTTTCTTT. Translated, it gives CASSYSTRQAEAFF.

This rearrangement joins TRBV4-2 to TRBJ2-1; the D gene could be TRBD1 or TRBD2 (5 bases each). The CDR3 runs to 15 residues. Germline assignment: CDR1 LGHNA and CDR2 YNFKEQ. Trimming took 0 bases from V and 5 from J, leaving 11 bases between them. CDR3 DNA: TGTGCCAGCAGCCAAGAAGGGACCTTCGACAATGAGCAGTTCTTC. As protein: CASSQEGTFDNEQFF.

The chain uses TRBV4-2 and TRBJ1-5, with D uncertain. The CDR3 totals 16 residues. V was shortened by 4 bases and J by 2 bases, with 15 bases between the two germline ends. The V gene's germline CDR1 is LGHNA and CDR2 YNFKEQ. The CDR3 DNA follows: TGTGCCAGCAGCCCAAGAACTGGGCCTGGCAATCAGCCCCAGCATTTT. Translation gives CASSPRTGPGNQPQHF.

This rearrangement joins TRBV7-2 to TRBJ2-1; 10 nucleotides match TRBD1. The CDR3 runs 15 residues. Trimming took 6 bases from V and 8 from J; bases not matched to a gene: 10. Germline CDR1 and CDR2: SGHTA and FQGNSA. CDR3 amino acids: CASRPGTGDNDEQFF. CDR3 DNA: TGTGCCAGCAGACCCGGGACAGGGGATAACGATGAGCAGTTCTTC.

This clonotype was counted a few times. The chain recombines TRBV27 with TRBJ2-7, with D tentatively TRBD2 (5 bases). Germline V lookup: CDR1 MNHEY, CDR2 SMNVEV (reference sequence). With 5 bases removed from V and 3 bases from J, the gap between germline ends came to 11 bases. The CDR3 has 13 residues. The CDR3 loop reads CASSRSGVYEQYF. In DNA, the CDR3 is TGTGCCAGCAGTCGATCCGGGGTCTACGAGCAGTACTTC.

In this sample, this clonotype turned up a few times. The chain is built from TRBV20-1 and TRBJ2-3; 15 nucleotides agree with TRBD2. V was pared by 1 base and J by 5 bases, with 7 bases of the junction left unmatched. CDR1 DFQATT and CDR2 SNEGSKA come from the germline V gene (reference sequence). This CDR3 region has 17 residues. CDR3 in DNA: TGCAGTGCTAGAGGAGGACTAGCGGGGGGGCCGGTAGATACGCAGTATTTT. This encodes CSARGGLAGGPVDTQYF.

The chain links TRBV27 to TRBJ1-1; D is unresolved. V lost 7 bases and J 1 base, leaving 10 bases between the germline ends. This CDR3 has 13 residues. CDR1 and CDR2 (germline): MNHEY, SMNVEV (reference sequence). This chain's CDR3 is CASMPRPNTEAFF. DNA of the CDR3: TGTGCCAGCATGCCTCGACCGAACACTGAAGCTTTCTTT.

This chain connects TRBV4-2 to TRBJ2-3; tentatively, D is TRBD2 (6 bases). Trimming took 4 bases from V and 4 from J, leaving 18 bases between them. Germline V lookup: CDR1 LGHNA, CDR2 YNFKEQ. The CDR3 spans 16 residues. CDR3 DNA sequence: TGTGCCAGCAGCCCTAAGGGAGGATCAGGTTCAGATACGCAGTATTTT. It encodes CASSPKGGSGSDTQYF.

This clonotype was seen a few times. The chain links TRBV9 to TRBJ2-3, with 8 positions matching TRBD2. With 3 bases clipped from V and 4 bases from J, the junction kept 7 bases outside the gene matches. The germline V gene encodes CDR1 SGDLS and CDR2 YYNGEE. This CDR3 region has 15 residues. The DNA for the CDR3 is TGTGCCAGCAGCGCCGGGGGGGCCATTGCAGATACGCAGTATTTT. Protein sequence: CASSAGGAIADTQYF.

The genes are TRBV4-2 and TRBJ1-2; D perhaps matches TRBD1 (6 bases). CDR3 length: 15 amino acids. Trimming cost V 4 bases and J 1 base, with 13 bases left between them. Germline CDR1 and CDR2: LGHNA and YNFKEQ. CDR3 residues: CASSRTGTGNYGYTF. In nucleotides, the CDR3 is TGTGCCAGCAGCCGTACAGGGACGGGTAACTATGGCTACACCTTC.

This clonotype was picked up a small number of times. The chain recombines TRBV29-1 with TRBJ2-7; TRBD1 matches 9 bases. This CDR3 is built from 14 residues. Germline CDR1 and CDR2: SQVTM and ANQGSEA. J was trimmed by 3 bases and V by 6 bases; bases with no gene match: 9. The CDR3 bases are TGCAGCGTAGAAACGGGGACAGGGAACTACGAGCAGTACTTC. Protein: CSVETGTGNYEQYF.

This rearrangement joins TRBV20-1 to TRBJ1-4; unclear D gene. CDR1 and CDR2 (germline): DFQATT, SNEGSKA (reference sequence). Trimming removed 0 bases at V and 8 bases at J, with 19 bases between. CDR3 length equals 16 residues. The DNA of the CDR3 is TGCAGTGCTAGAGATTCCTGGCAGATCCCTTACGAAAAACTGTTTTTT. As protein: CSARDSWQIPYEKLFF.

CDR3 amino acids: CSVGVPTITGSSYNEQFF. Here the CDR3 DNA reads TGCAGCGTTGGTGTTCCGACAATCACCGGGAGCTCCTACAATGAGCAGTTCTTC. The chain recombines TRBV29-1 with TRBJ2-1; D is possibly TRBD2 (6 bases). Germline V CDR1 and CDR2: SQVTM, ANQGSEA. V shed 4 bases and J shed 0 bases, with 22 bases lying between them. The CDR3 sequence is 18 residues long.

The rearrangement links TRBV7-9 to TRBJ1-6; D unresolved. The germline V and J ends were trimmed by 1 base and 10 bases, with 11 bases remaining between them. This CDR3 is built from 14 residues. The germline V gene encodes CDR1 SEHNR and CDR2 FQNEAQ (reference sequence). DNA for the CDR3: TGTGCCAGCAGCTTAGTAAGGGAGGGATCACCCCTCCACTTT. Translated, it gives CASSLVREGSPLHF.

This clonotype has more than one count but fewer than ten. The J gene is TRBJ2-1, the V gene TRBV3-1; D uncertain. Deletions cut 1 base from V and 6 bases from J, with 10 bases between. CDR1 and CDR2 (germline): LGHDT, YNNKEL (reference sequence). CDR3 length: 14 amino acids. This CDR3 reads CASSQGGVGNEQFF. Here the CDR3 DNA reads TGTGCCAGCAGCCAAGGGGGTGTCGGCAATGAGCAGTTCTTC.

The CDR3 loop reads CASSQDLYTDTQYF. As DNA, the CDR3 is TGTGCCAGCAGCCAAGATCTATACACAGATACGCAGTATTTT. The chain links TRBV14 to TRBJ2-3; the D is unclear. Trimming removed 0 bases from V and 2 bases from J, with 6 bases in between. The CDR3 has 14 residues. Germline values: CDR1 SGHDN, CDR2 FVKESK.

The rearrangement uses TRBV7-9 and TRBJ2-1; the D gene is possibly TRBD2 (5 bases). Trimming cost V 4 bases and J 3 bases, with 16 bases left between them. Germline V CDR1 and CDR2: SEHNR, FQNEAQ (reference sequence). The CDR3 length is 16 residues. CDR3 nucleotide sequence: TGTGCCAGCAGCTGGCCGTTGGGAGCCGGCTACAATGAGCAGTTCTTC. Translated: CASSWPLGAGYNEQFF.

A few counts support this clonotype. The chain couples TRBV19 to TRBJ2-3; 10 bases are shared with TRBD2. CDR1 and CDR2 (germline): LNHDA, SQIVND (reference sequence). The trim removed 4 bases at V and 2 bases at J, leaving 3 bases unmatched. The CDR3 spans 15 residues. The CDR3 protein is CASSKLAGTTDTQYF. CDR3 DNA: TGTGCCAGTAGTAAACTAGCGGGGACCACAGATACGCAGTATTTT. Based on the CDR3 plus reference TRBV19 and TRBJ2-3, the full variable domain is DGGITQSPKYLFRKEGQNVTLSCEQNLNHDAMYWYRQDPGQGLRLIYYSQIVNDFQKGDIAEGYSVSREKKESFPLTVTSAQKNPTAFYLCASSKLAGTTDTQYFGPGTRLTVL.

CDR3 in DNA: TGTGCCAGCAGAGGGACTAGCGGGGGGGGAAACACAGATACGCAGTATTTT. This gives the protein CASRGTSGGGNTDTQYF. The V gene is TRBV2, the J gene TRBJ2-3, with 16 bases lining up with TRBD2. V trimming: 6 bases; J trimming: 2 bases; junction bases outside the gene matches: 5. The CDR3 contains 17 residues. Germline V lookup: CDR1 SNHLY, CDR2 FYNNEI.

This clonotype has a handful of counts. The gene calls are TRBV29-1 and TRBJ2-7; D may be TRBD2 (6 bases). This CDR3 is 12 amino acids long. From germline, CDR1 is SQVTM and CDR2 ANQGSEA. Trimming pared 4 bases from V and 5 bases from J, leaving 12 bases between. The CDR3 protein is CSVVGTPHEQYF. CDR3 DNA sequence: TGCAGCGTTGTTGGGACTCCCCACGAGCAGTACTTC.

The J gene is TRBJ2-1, the V gene TRBV20-1; 7 bases match TRBD1. V shed 5 bases and J 0 bases; nucleotides not matched to a gene: 7. The germline V gene encodes CDR1 DFQATT and CDR2 SNEGSKA (reference sequence). The CDR3 length is 15 residues. This chain's CDR3 is CSAPKGAYSYNEQFF. The CDR3 DNA reads TGCAGTGCTCCCAAGGGGGCCTACTCCTACAATGAGCAGTTCTTC.

The chain recombines TRBV18 with TRBJ2-3; D is undetermined. Trimming cost V 5 bases and J 2 bases, with 5 bases left between them. Germline CDR1 and CDR2: KGHSH and LQKENI. This CDR3 has 12 amino acids. The CDR3 loop reads CASSTDTDTQYF. As DNA, the CDR3 is TGTGCCAGCTCAACTGACACAGATACGCAGTATTTT. The full variable domain, completed using reference TRBV18 and TRBJ2-3, is NAGVMQNPRHLVRRRGQEARLRCSPMKGHSHVYWYRQLPEEGLKFMVYLQKENIIDESGMPKERFSAEFPKEGPSILRIQQVVRGDSAAYFCASSTDTDTQYFGPGTRLTVL.

The chain carries TRBV4-3 and TRBJ2-3; TRBD2 matches at 9 bases. The CDR3 totals 18 residues. The germline V gene has CDR1 LGHNA and CDR2 YSLEER. V trimming: 0 bases; J trimming: 7 bases; junction bases outside the gene matches: 14. The CDR3 bases are TGCGCCAGCAGCCAAGAAGGGGGCGGGGGGGCCGGTATAAATACGCAGTATTTT. Its protein product is CASSQEGGGGAGINTQYF.

As for this clonotype: A much larger clone lies a single base off, so this may be a read error. The J gene is TRBJ2-1, the V gene TRBV29-1; 8 positions agree with TRBD2. V was clipped by 3 bases and J by 10 bases; unmatched bases: 11. Looked up from germline, CDR1 is SQVTM and CDR2 is ANQGSEA. The CDR3 sequence is 14 residues long. Here the CDR3 DNA reads TGCAGCGTTGAGAAGCGGGGGAGGTCCTACGAGCAGTTCTTC. Protein product: CSVEKRGRSYEQFF.

The chain has TRBV10-3 and TRBJ2-6; D gene uncertain. Germline V gene data show CDR1 as ENHRY and CDR2 as SYGVKD. V was trimmed by 3 bases and J by 1 base, leaving 4 bases between them. The CDR3 is made up of 14 amino acids. CDR3 sequence reads: CAISEESGANVLTF. As DNA, the CDR3 is TGTGCCATCAGTGAAGAATCTGGGGCCAACGTCCTGACTTTC.

This chain links TRBV24-1 with TRBJ2-6, with 8 bases identical to TRBD1. The CDR3 length is 19 residues. Germline V CDR1 and CDR2: KGHDR, SFDVKD. With 5 bases clipped from V and 0 bases from J, the junction kept 11 bases outside the gene matches. CDR3 residues: CATSANSGTGYSGANVLTF. CDR3 in DNA: TGTGCCACCAGTGCCAACTCCGGGACAGGTTACTCTGGGGCCAACGTCCTGACTTTC.

V gene TRBV10-3 combines with J gene TRBJ2-3, with 13 bases that match TRBD2. This CDR3 is 14 amino acids long. The V segment lost 6 bases and the J segment 6 bases; nucleotides outside the gene matches: 3. Germline-derived CDR1 and CDR2 are ENHRY and SYGVKD. The CDR3 reads CAISGTSGVDTQYF. As DNA, the CDR3 is TGTGCCATCAGCGGGACTAGCGGGGTTGATACGCAGTATTTT.